This is a list of T cell receptor beta chains from one sample in a study of T cell repertoires in ileal Crohn's disease. The assay was immunoSEQ multiplex PCR, and TCRdb's table has in-frame clones only and misses some. The sample has more than 11,000 clones; nearly 80% are singletons. The sequencing input was ileal tissue. These receptors all come from an adult with Crohn's disease. Both conserved end residues are trimmed from each CDR3. Each record gives: J gene, V gene, CDR3 protein.

j_gene: TRBJ1-1; v_gene: TRBV6-6; CDR3aa: ASSQLGQGTAEAF
j_gene: TRBJ1-6; v_gene: TRBV2; CDR3aa: ASNGPSHNSPLH
j_gene: TRBJ2-5; v_gene: TRBV11-1; CDR3aa: ASSLGQGVETQY
j_gene: TRBJ2-5; v_gene: TRBV6-6; CDR3aa: ASSPGQETQY
j_gene: TRBJ2-3; v_gene: TRBV5-1; CDR3aa: ASSGGTGVTDTQY
j_gene: TRBJ2-7; v_gene: TRBV7-2; CDR3aa: ASSLKGQGAGEQY
j_gene: TRBJ1-5; v_gene: TRBV27; CDR3aa: ASSFGGIDQPQH
j_gene: TRBJ2-2; v_gene: TRBV14; CDR3aa: ASSQERPLPGLAGETGELF
j_gene: TRBJ2-7; v_gene: TRBV28; CDR3aa: ASTPTGGLEQY
j_gene: TRBJ1-2; v_gene: TRBV5-1; CDR3aa: ASSLWADYGYT
j_gene: TRBJ2-1; v_gene: TRBV11-3; CDR3aa: ASSKLAGGYNEQF
j_gene: TRBJ2-7; v_gene: TRBV15; CDR3aa: ATGQGYEQY
j_gene: TRBJ1-2; v_gene: TRBV7-2; CDR3aa: ASSLAPGQGSGYT
j_gene: TRBJ2-7; v_gene: TRBV20-1; CDR3aa: SAERYEQY
j_gene: TRBJ2-5; v_gene: TRBV28; CDR3aa: ASSLEVEGWTQY
j_gene: TRBJ1-6; v_gene: TRBV5-5; CDR3aa: ASSLGQASPLH
j_gene: TRBJ1-4; v_gene: TRBV30; CDR3aa: AWQGPSLNEKLF
j_gene: TRBJ2-5; v_gene: TRBV9; CDR3aa: ASSVSSAGAQETQY
j_gene: TRBJ2-5; v_gene: TRBV2; CDR3aa: ASSSNSGAETQY
j_gene: TRBJ2-1; v_gene: TRBV29-1; CDR3aa: SVEGDRSSYNEQF
j_gene: TRBJ2-2; v_gene: TRBV28; CDR3aa: ASRGRGYTGELF
j_gene: TRBJ2-7; v_gene: TRBV29-1; CDR3aa: SVEGWGQSYEQY
j_gene: TRBJ1-6; v_gene: TRBV4-1; CDR3aa: ASSQGLTGYNSPLH
j_gene: TRBJ2-5; v_gene: TRBV7-2; CDR3aa: ASSLFAGGQETQY
j_gene: TRBJ1-3; v_gene: TRBV15; CDR3aa: ATSKRQGTGNTIY
j_gene: TRBJ2-7; v_gene: TRBV7-2; CDR3aa: ASSYNRGRDEQY
j_gene: TRBJ2-5; v_gene: TRBV5-1; CDR3aa: ASTPTSGAQETQY
j_gene: TRBJ2-5; v_gene: TRBV28; CDR3aa: ASSTASGMLTQY
j_gene: TRBJ1-5; v_gene: TRBV5-6; CDR3aa: ASSSGQGNNQPQH
j_gene: TRBJ2-7; v_gene: TRBV5-4; CDR3aa: ASSPPGTDSYEQY
j_gene: TRBJ1-5; v_gene: TRBV7-2; CDR3aa: ASSAQGRGQPQH
j_gene: TRBJ2-1; v_gene: TRBV2; CDR3aa: ASSAQGLYNEQF
j_gene: TRBJ1-3; v_gene: TRBV6-1; CDR3aa: ASSKGGGVGNTIY
j_gene: TRBJ2-1; v_gene: TRBV2; CDR3aa: ASLRGTNNEQF
j_gene: TRBJ1-1; v_gene: TRBV4-1; CDR3aa: ASSQDYRSNTEAF
j_gene: TRBJ1-1; v_gene: TRBV7-2; CDR3aa: ASSLRGDTEAF
j_gene: TRBJ2-5; v_gene: TRBV2; CDR3aa: ASSEGPGQTQY
j_gene: TRBJ2-1; v_gene: TRBV6-5; CDR3aa: ASRSGVEQF
j_gene: TRBJ2-7; v_gene: TRBV10-1; CDR3aa: ASSESKTGSYEQY
j_gene: TRBJ1-2; v_gene: TRBV30; CDR3aa: AWNKGLGSYGYT
j_gene: TRBJ2-6; v_gene: TRBV5-1; CDR3aa: ASSLRSAGGVSGANVLT
j_gene: TRBJ2-3; v_gene: TRBV2; CDR3aa: ASSGRLHTDTQY
j_gene: TRBJ2-3; v_gene: TRBV11-2; CDR3aa: ASSFGVGGDTQY
j_gene: TRBJ2-7; v_gene: TRBV28; CDR3aa: ASSFPVGSMSYEQY
j_gene: TRBJ1-2; v_gene: TRBV5-6; CDR3aa: ASSLLEANYGYT
j_gene: TRBJ1-1; v_gene: TRBV11-2; CDR3aa: ASSLVSGPVRTEAF
j_gene: TRBJ1-5; v_gene: TRBV28; CDR3aa: ASSFHPAQGRGSNQPQH
j_gene: TRBJ2-3; v_gene: TRBV2; CDR3aa: ASRRTSGSSTDTQY
j_gene: TRBJ2-3; v_gene: TRBV27; CDR3aa: ASSPAWGGTDTQY
j_gene: TRBJ1-4; v_gene: TRBV28; CDR3aa: ASSLSGEKLF
j_gene: TRBJ1-6; v_gene: TRBV9; CDR3aa: ASSVGLGQSSYNSPLH
j_gene: TRBJ2-7; v_gene: TRBV7-2; CDR3aa: ASSLTHSSYEQY
j_gene: TRBJ1-3; v_gene: TRBV7-8; CDR3aa: ASSLDQGYGNTIY
j_gene: TRBJ2-1; v_gene: TRBV9; CDR3aa: ASSARDRVGNEQF
j_gene: TRBJ2-3; v_gene: TRBV30; CDR3aa: AWSAGTGTITDTQY
j_gene: TRBJ2-3; v_gene: TRBV30; CDR3aa: AWNRRGLSDTQY
j_gene: TRBJ2-7; v_gene: TRBV7-5; CDR3aa: ARIQGGFYEQY
j_gene: TRBJ2-7; v_gene: TRBV5-1; CDR3aa: ASSPTSLSSYEQY
j_gene: TRBJ2-2; v_gene: TRBV7-6; CDR3aa: ASSGLGTGAGELF